A single sample gave rise to the 6 T cell receptor beta chains below, sequenced in a study of Graves' ophthalmopathy and Graves' hyperthyroidism. Using RNA transcripts, the TCR beta CDR3 regions were amplified. Following a first-round RT-PCR that used HTBI primers, a second-round multiplex PCR was carried out. TCRdb re-called the multiplex PCR reads through MiXCR, storing one row per CDR3 protein. Here the sample spans about 1.1 million distinct CDR3 sequences, less than 45% being singletons. Sample: peripheral blood or thyroid tissue (not recorded which). The receptor set was obtained from an adult man with Graves' hyperthyroidism.

This clonotype was seen repeatedly, ten times or more. The CDR3 reads CASSSLGHTDGYTF. The CDR3 DNA reads as TGTGCCAGCAGCTCACTGGGACACACGGATGGCTACACCTTC. The gene calls are TRBV7-9 and TRBJ1-2; D might be TRBD1 (6 bases). Germline V gives CDR1 SEHNR, CDR2 FQNEAQ (reference sequence). V was clipped by 4 bases and J by 6 bases, with 15 bases between them. The CDR3 is made up of 14 amino acids. The whole variable domain, filled in from reference TRBV7-9 and TRBJ1-2, reads DTGVSQNPRHKITKRGQNVTFRCDPISEHNRLYWYRQTLGQGPEFLTYFQNEAQLEKSRLLSDRFSAERPKGSFSTLEIQRTEQGDSAMYLCASSSLGHTDGYTFGSGTRLTVV.

This clonotype was counted many times. This chain joins TRBV7-9 and TRBJ1-6; weak D call: TRBD1 (5 bases). V lost 4 bases, J lost 7 bases, and 14 bases lay in between. This CDR3 has 15 residues. Germline V gene data show CDR1 as SEHNR and CDR2 as FQNEAQ (reference sequence). The CDR3 bases are TGTGCCAGCAGCTCCAATGGGGCAGAGAATTCACCCCTCCACTTT. It codes for CASSSNGAENSPLHF.

The rearrangement joins TRBV11-2 to TRBJ2-7, with 7 bases aligning to TRBD1. The CDR3 is made up of 17 amino acids. J was trimmed by 3 bases and V by 6 bases; bases with no gene match: 17. CDR1 SGHAT and CDR2 FQNNGV come from the germline V gene. The CDR3 loop is CASSSVGRGQPYYEQYF. DNA of the CDR3: TGTGCCAGCAGTAGTGTGGGACGGGGACAGCCCTACTACGAGCAGTACTTC.

The CDR3 loop reads CASSRVSGTNEKLFF. The CDR3 DNA reads TGTGCCAGCAGCCGTGTCTCAGGGACTAATGAAAAACTGTTTTTT. This chain connects TRBV9 to TRBJ1-4, with D maybe TRBD1 (5 bases). The CDR3 is made up of 15 amino acids. CDR1 and CDR2 from the germline V gene are SGDLS and YYNGEE. V was trimmed by 4 bases and J by 2 bases, leaving 12 bases between them.

In its sample, this clonotype was seen a few times. J is TRBJ1-5 and V is TRBV5-5; the D is unclear. Trimming shortened V by 1 base and J by 3 bases, and 11 bases separated the two germline ends. Germline CDR1 reads SGHKS; CDR2 reads YYEKEE (reference sequence). There are 15 residues in the CDR3. CDR3 sequence (DNA): TGTGCCAGCAGCTTGTCCGCAGGCGACAATCAGCCCCAGCATTTT. Translated, it gives CASSLSAGDNQPQHF.

This clonotype was seen once. The V and J genes are TRBV2 and TRBJ2-7; perhaps TRBD1 as D (8 bases). CDR1 and CDR2 from the germline V gene are SNHLY and FYNNEI. The CDR3 consists of 16 residues. Trimming stripped 5 bases from V and 4 bases from J, with 21 bases between. DNA for the CDR3: TGTGCCAGCAGTAAAGGAGCGGGACAGGATCGGTACGAGCAGTACTTC. It is translated as CASSKGAGQDRYEQYF.